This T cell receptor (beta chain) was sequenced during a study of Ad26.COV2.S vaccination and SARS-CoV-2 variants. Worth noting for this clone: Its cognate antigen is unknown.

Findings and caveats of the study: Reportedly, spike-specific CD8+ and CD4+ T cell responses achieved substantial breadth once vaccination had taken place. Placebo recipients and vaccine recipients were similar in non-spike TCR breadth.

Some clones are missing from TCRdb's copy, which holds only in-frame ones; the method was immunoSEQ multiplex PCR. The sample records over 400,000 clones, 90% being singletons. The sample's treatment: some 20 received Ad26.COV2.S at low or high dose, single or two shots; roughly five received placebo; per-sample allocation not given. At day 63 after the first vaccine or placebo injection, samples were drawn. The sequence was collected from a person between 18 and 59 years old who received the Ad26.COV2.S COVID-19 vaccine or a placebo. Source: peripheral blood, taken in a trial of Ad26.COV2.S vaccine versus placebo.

DNA of the CDR3: TGTGCCAGCAGCACGAGCGGGAGTCCCGCCTACGAGCAGTACTTC. It yields the protein CASSTSGSPAYEQYF. The chain recombines TRBV7-8 with TRBJ2-7, with 8 bases identical to TRBD2. CDR1 is SGHVS and CDR2 is FQNEAQ in the germline V gene. V dropped 5 bases and J dropped 2; count of bases not matched to a gene: 8. The CDR3 consists of 15 residues.